Listed here are 28 T cell receptor beta chains from one sample, sequenced in a study of T-cell memory formation after mild COVID-19. MiXCR was run by TCRdb on the 5' RACE reads, yielding one entry per CDR3 protein. Among roughly 200,000 distinct CDR3 sequences, approximately 20% were seen once, and the ten largest hold 2.4%. The sequenced sample consisted of PBMCs or a T cell subset sorted from them (not recorded which). These TCRs come from an adult woman who had mild COVID-19 (a few samples of this study predate the infection). Cell type and time point are not known.

In this sample, this clonotype turned up a few times. This sequence joins TRBV20-1 and TRBJ1-6, with no clear D. CDR1 and CDR2 from the germline V gene are DFQATT and SNEGSKA (reference sequence). V lost 3 bases, J lost 7 bases, and 10 bases lay in between. CDR3 length: 13 residues. The CDR3 sequence: CSARWQENSPLHF. Here the CDR3 DNA reads TGCAGTGCTAGGTGGCAGGAAAATTCACCCCTCCACTTT.

V and J are TRBV7-9 and TRBJ1-1; D is perhaps TRBD1 (5 bases). The CDR3 is 15 amino acids. The germline CDR1 and CDR2 sequences are SEHNR and FQNEAQ (reference sequence). V gave up 5 bases and J gave up 4 bases, with 17 bases separating them. The CDR3 coding sequence is TGTGCCAGCAGCGAGGGGACGAAGAGCGGCACTGAAGCTTTCTTT. Encoded protein: CASSEGTKSGTEAFF.

In its sample, this clonotype was seen a few times. CDR3 protein: CASSPRTQADTQYF. CDR3 nucleotides: TGTGCCAGCTCACCCAGGACTCAGGCGGATACGCAGTATTTT. The V gene is TRBV18, the J gene TRBJ2-3, with D maybe TRBD2 (5 bases). Germline loops: CDR1 KGHSH, CDR2 LQKENI. This CDR3 is 14 amino acids long. V lost 3 bases to trimming and J lost 6 bases, with 13 bases between them.

This clonotype was counted a single time. The chain links TRBV30 to TRBJ2-3; 8 positions match TRBD1. Germline CDR1 and CDR2: GTSNPN and SVGIG (reference sequence). CDR3 length: 17 residues. J lost 5 bases, V lost 4 bases, and 17 bases had no gene match. DNA for the CDR3: TGTGCCTGGATGCGGATTGAGGCAGGGGGCGGAATAGATACGCAGTATTTT. Translated, it gives CAWMRIEAGGGIDTQYF.

This clonotype has a handful of counts. The chain has TRBV6-2 or TRBV6-3 and TRBJ1-1; D is unresolved. V lost 5 bases, J lost 11 bases, and 21 bases lay in between. In germline, CDR1 is MNHEY, CDR2 SVGEGT. The CDR3 totals 14 residues. In DNA, the CDR3 is TGTGCCAGCAGTCGTAAACTAAAGGTTGTCGGGGCTTTCTTT. This sequence encodes CASSRKLKVVGAFF.

The chain uses TRBV29-1 and TRBJ1-5; possibly TRBD1 for D (5 bases). Germline assignment: CDR1 SQVTM and CDR2 ANQGSEA. This CDR3 spans 13 amino acids. The germline V and J ends were trimmed by 4 bases and 5 bases, with 12 bases remaining between them. CDR3 loop: CSVAQGFDQPQHF. CDR3 in DNA: TGCAGCGTTGCTCAGGGTTTTGATCAGCCCCAGCATTTT. Looking up the rest from reference TRBV29-1 and TRBJ1-5 gives the full variable domain: SAVISQKPSRDICQRGTSLTIQCQVDSQVTMMFWYRQQPGQSLTLIATANQGSEATYESGFVIDKFPISRPNLTFSTLTVSNMSPEDSSIYLCSVAQGFDQPQHFGDGTRLSIL.

V gene TRBV29-1 combines with J gene TRBJ2-1, with D uncertain. Germline values: CDR1 SQVTM, CDR2 ANQGSEA. Trimming shortened V by 4 bases and J by 4 bases, and 11 bases separated the two germline ends. The CDR3 has 13 amino acids. The CDR3 nucleotides are TGCAGCGTTGGAAATCGTCTTTACAATGAGCAGTTCTTC. Its translation is CSVGNRLYNEQFF.

The chain combines TRBV7-2 with TRBJ2-1; D is undetermined. CDR1 SGHTA and CDR2 FQGNSA come from the germline V gene. The V end lost 4 bases, the J end lost 9 bases, and 13 bases lay between the germline ends. The CDR3 has 13 amino acids. In nucleotides, the CDR3 is TGTGCCAGCAGCTGGACGATGGACGGTGAGCAGTTCTTC. Translated, it gives CASSWTMDGEQFF.

This chain links TRBV5-1 with TRBJ2-2; 8 nucleotides agree with TRBD1. Unmatched junction bases numbered 5, after V lost 6 bases and J lost 4 bases. This CDR3 spans 14 amino acids. The germline V gene has CDR1 SGHRS and CDR2 YFSETQ. CDR3 sequence (DNA): TGCGCCAGCAACGACAGGGGAATCACCGGGGAGCTGTTTTTT. Translated: CASNDRGITGELFF.

In DNA form, the CDR3 reads TGTGCCAGCAGCGTAGGGGATAGGGGGCGCTGGGCCGGGGAGCTGTTTTTT. Translated: CASSVGDRGRWAGELFF. V and J are TRBV9 and TRBJ2-2; 7 bases align to TRBD1. There are 17 residues in the CDR3. The germline V gene encodes CDR1 SGDLS and CDR2 YYNGEE. The V segment lost 0 bases and the J segment 6 bases; nucleotides outside the gene matches: 11.

There are a few counts of this clonotype. The chain employs TRBV6-5 and TRBJ1-1; D remains unclear. The germline CDR1 and CDR2 sequences are MNHEY and SVGAGI. This CDR3 is built from 14 residues. Trimming cost V 2 bases and J 2 bases, with 9 bases left between them. The CDR3 coding sequence is TGTGCCAGCAGTTACGGCGGGTCCAACACTGAAGCTTTCTTT. This translates into CASSYGGSNTEAFF.

The V and J genes are TRBV4-2 and TRBJ2-1; 9 bases are a match to TRBD2. V gave up 6 bases and J gave up 7 bases; unmatched junction bases: 19. Germline V gene sequence: CDR1 LGHNA, CDR2 YNFKEQ. This CDR3 spans 18 amino acids. Here the CDR3 DNA reads TGTGCCAGCAGTTTCATAGGTGGTGGCGGGAGGGCCGGAAATGAGCAGTTCTTC. Residues: CASSFIGGGGRAGNEQFF.

This clonotype was counted a few times. The chain has TRBV19 and TRBJ1-1, with D unresolved. Looked up from germline, CDR1 is LNHDA and CDR2 is SQIVND (reference sequence). The CDR3 covers 12 residues. The ends were cut back, 3 bases at V and 3 bases at J, with 5 bases in the middle. CDR3 amino acids: CASSISYTEAFF. Written as DNA, the CDR3 is TGTGCCAGTAGTATTTCCTACACTGAAGCTTTCTTT.

This clonotype was seen only a few times. The genes are TRBV20-1 and TRBJ1-1, with 7 nucleotides matching TRBD1. From germline, CDR1 is DFQATT and CDR2 SNEGSKA (reference sequence). Germline trimming cut 6 bases from V and 0 bases from J; bases unmatched to any gene: 1. CDR3 length: 12 residues. CDR3 loop: CSAGQLNTEAFF. The CDR3 coding sequence is TGCAGTGCGGGACAGCTGAACACTGAAGCTTTCTTT.

A few counts support this clonotype. The chain has TRBV7-2 and TRBJ2-5, with 8 bases that match TRBD1. CDR3 length equals 14 residues. CDR1 is SGHTA and CDR2 is FQGNSA in the germline V gene. J gave up 5 bases and V 3 bases, and 5 bases lay outside the gene matches. The CDR3 bases are TGTGCCAGCAGCTTTAATCGACAGGGGGAGACCCAGTACTTC. Encoded protein: CASSFNRQGETQYF.

The genes are TRBV11-2 and TRBJ2-3, with D perhaps TRBD1 (6 bases). V lost 2 bases and J 0 bases, leaving 9 bases between the germline ends. The CDR3 spans 15 residues. Per germline, CDR1 SGHAT and CDR2 FQNNGV. CDR3 DNA sequence: TGTGCCAGCAGCTTAAACAGGGCTAGCACAGATACGCAGTATTTT. Translating gives CASSLNRASTDTQYF.

This clonotype was counted a few times. The rearrangement links TRBV24-1 to TRBJ2-1; 10 bases are a match to TRBD1. The CDR3 consists of 16 residues. V lost 7 bases, J lost 7 bases, and 12 bases stayed unmatched. Per germline, CDR1 KGHDR and CDR2 SFDVKD. CDR3 bases: TGTGCCACCAGCCGCCCTGGACAGGGGGTCCGTAATGAGCAGTTCTTC. It yields the protein CATSRPGQGVRNEQFF.

V usage is TRBV5-4 and J usage is TRBJ2-1; D is possibly TRBD2 (6 bases). Trimming pared 0 bases from V and 7 bases from J, leaving 11 bases between. The CDR3 extends over 14 amino acids. In germline, CDR1 is SGHNT, CDR2 YYREEE (reference sequence). The CDR3 reads CASSLVAAGNEQFF. CDR3 sequence (DNA): TGTGCCAGCAGCTTGGTAGCGGCGGGAAATGAGCAGTTCTTC.

The chain is built from TRBV2 and TRBJ1-4, with unresolved D. There are 15 residues in the CDR3. Trimming took off 2 bases at V and 8 bases at J, with 15 bases between the two ends. Germline lookup yields CDR1 SNHLY and CDR2 FYNNEI. CDR3 protein: CASSERELSWEKLFF. The DNA of the CDR3 is TGTGCCAGCAGTGAAAGGGAACTCAGCTGGGAAAAACTGTTTTTT.

The table lists this clonotype with a few counts. The V and J genes are TRBV24-1 and TRBJ2-5; TRBD2 matches 7 bases. With V trimmed by 1 base and J by 1 base, 8 bases remained unmatched. Germline CDR1 reads KGHDR; CDR2 reads SFDVKD. The CDR3 is 17 amino acids. The DNA for the CDR3 is TGTGCCACCAGTGATTTCAAGCAGGCGGGAGTCCAAGAGACCCAGTACTTC. Protein: CATSDFKQAGVQETQYF.

CDR3 nucleotides: TGTGCCATCAGTGAGTTGGCGGGAGCCGACCGGGAGCAGTTCTTC. Protein sequence: CAISELAGADREQFF. This chain links TRBV10-3 with TRBJ2-1, with 7 bases that match TRBD2. The junction had 10 bases not matched to a gene; V was cut back by 1 base and J by 10 bases. The CDR3 has 15 residues. The germline CDR1 and CDR2 sequences are ENHRY and SYGVKD.

The chain joins TRBV12-3 or TRBV12-4 to TRBJ1-1, with unresolved D. V lost 5 bases to trimming and J lost 4 bases, with 17 bases between them. The CDR3 has 15 amino acids. The chain's CDR3 is CASSPPFPPSTEAFF. CDR3 sequence (DNA): TGTGCCAGCAGTCCGCCATTCCCCCCAAGCACTGAAGCTTTCTTT.

Only a few counts were recorded for this clonotype. The chain uses TRBV7-9 and TRBJ1-5; D uncertain. The CDR3 extends over 16 amino acids. Germline loops: CDR1 SEHNR, CDR2 FQNEAQ (reference sequence). V lost 0 bases, J lost 0 bases, and 9 bases lay in between. The CDR3 reads CASSLAGQTSNQPQHF. Here the CDR3 DNA reads TGTGCCAGCAGCTTAGCGGGCCAGACTAGCAATCAGCCCCAGCATTTT.

The CDR3 loop is CSARVGGGALSNQPQHF. In DNA form, the CDR3 reads TGCAGTGCTAGAGTCGGTGGGGGGGCCCTAAGTAATCAGCCCCAGCATTTT. This sequence joins TRBV20-1 and TRBJ1-5, with D tentatively TRBD1 (6 bases). Germline lookup yields CDR1 DFQATT and CDR2 SNEGSKA (reference sequence). The CDR3 consists of 17 residues. Between the trimmed V and J ends, which lost 1 base and 4 bases, there was a span of 20 bases.

This clonotype was found a few times. V gene TRBV20-1 combines with J gene TRBJ1-2; 9 nucleotides match TRBD1. The germline CDR1 and CDR2 sequences are DFQATT and SNEGSKA (reference sequence). The J segment lost 1 base and the V segment lost 5 bases, leaving 5 bases of the junction unmatched. The CDR3 extends over 14 amino acids. The CDR3 DNA reads as TGCAGTGCTCCCTACAGGGGGCGTAACTATGGCTACACCTTC. Its translation: CSAPYRGRNYGYTF.

The table lists this clonotype with a few counts. The chain links TRBV20-1 to TRBJ1-2; D unresolved. V was cut by 0 bases and J by 0 bases, with 8 bases left in between. CDR1 is DFQATT and CDR2 is SNEGSKA in the germline V gene (reference sequence). CDR3 length equals 14 residues. DNA for the CDR3: TGCAGTGCTAGAGACAGGAAAACTAACTATGGCTACACCTTC. Encoded protein: CSARDRKTNYGYTF.

The chain has TRBV4-1 and TRBJ1-4; unclear D gene. CDR3 length equals 13 residues. V was pared by 1 base and J by 4 bases, with 4 bases between. The V gene's germline CDR1 is MGHRA and CDR2 YSYEKL. CDR3 nucleotides: TGCGCCAGCAGCCAAGCCTATAATGAAAAACTGTTTTTT. Its translation is CASSQAYNEKLFF.

The rearrangement joins TRBV10-3 to TRBJ2-1; no clear D gene. From germline, CDR1 is ENHRY and CDR2 SYGVKD. The CDR3 loop spans 13 amino acids. Trimming cost V 6 bases and J 6 bases, with 12 bases left between them. CDR3 sequence: CAISGSAPNEQFF. The CDR3 nucleotides are TGTGCCATCAGCGGATCCGCACCCAATGAGCAGTTCTTC.